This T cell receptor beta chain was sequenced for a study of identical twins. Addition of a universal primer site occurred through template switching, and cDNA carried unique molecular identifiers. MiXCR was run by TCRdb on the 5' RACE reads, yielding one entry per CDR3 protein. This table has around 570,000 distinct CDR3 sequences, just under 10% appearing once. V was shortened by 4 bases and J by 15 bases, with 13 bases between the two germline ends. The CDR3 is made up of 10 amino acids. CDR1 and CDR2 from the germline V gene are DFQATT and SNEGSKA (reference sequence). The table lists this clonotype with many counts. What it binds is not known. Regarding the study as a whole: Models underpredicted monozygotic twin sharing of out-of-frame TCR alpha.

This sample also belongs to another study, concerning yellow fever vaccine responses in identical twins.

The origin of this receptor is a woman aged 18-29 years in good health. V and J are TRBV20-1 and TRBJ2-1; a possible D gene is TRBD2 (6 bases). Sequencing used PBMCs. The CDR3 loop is CSAMGGVRFF. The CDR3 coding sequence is TGCAGTGCTATGGGAGGCGTTAGGTTCTTC.